The 24 T cell receptor beta chains reported below all come from one sample, sequenced in a study of T cells after yellow fever vaccination. From the 5' RACE reads, TCRdb called clonotypes with MiXCR, one entry per CDR3 protein. The table includes 400,000 to 650,000 distinct CDR3 sequences, just over 20% detected once. The sequences come from PBMCs, collected around 3 weeks after the first yellow fever vaccination. The source is a man between 18 and 29 years old who received the YFV17D yellow fever vaccine.

This clonotype was detected only a few times. The V gene is TRBV19, the J gene TRBJ2-2; 12 positions match TRBD1. The CDR3 sequence is 19 residues long. The V gene end was trimmed by 0 bases and the J gene end by 6 bases; junction bases not matched to a gene: 11. Germline CDR1 is LNHDA and CDR2 is SQIVND (reference sequence). CDR3 amino acids: CASSIDRGTGGRRSGELFF. The DNA of the CDR3 is TGTGCCAGTAGTATAGATAGGGGGACAGGGGGCCGGCGATCCGGGGAGCTGTTTTTT. Full variable domain (outside the CDR3, taken from reference TRBV19 and TRBJ2-2): DGGITQSPKYLFRKEGQNVTLSCEQNLNHDAMYWYRQDPGQGLRLIYYSQIVNDFQKGDIAEGYSVSREKKESFPLTVTSAQKNPTAFYLCASSIDRGTGGRRSGELFFGEGSRLTVL.

The chain couples TRBV29-1 to TRBJ2-5; no firm D call. The CDR3 length is 14 residues. V was trimmed by 2 bases and J by 1 base, leaving 11 bases between them. CDR1 SQVTM and CDR2 ANQGSEA come from the germline V gene. CDR3 amino acids: CSVEYVETQETQYF. For the CDR3, the DNA is TGCAGCGTTGAATACGTAGAAACCCAAGAGACCCAGTACTTC.

This clonotype was detected only a few times. V gene TRBV29-1 combines with J gene TRBJ2-1, with 9 bases lining up with TRBD2. CDR1 is SQVTM and CDR2 is ANQGSEA in the germline V gene. The V and J ends lost 7 bases and 8 bases, in that order; junction bases with no gene match: 9. CDR3 size: 13 residues. The CDR3: CSGPSGVFDEQFF. CDR3 nucleotide sequence: TGCAGCGGGCCTAGCGGGGTTTTCGATGAGCAGTTCTTC.

J is TRBJ1-1 and V is TRBV15; D is perhaps TRBD1 (6 bases). Germline-derived CDR1 and CDR2 are LNHNV and YYDKDF (reference sequence). The V and J ends lost 8 bases and 8 bases respectively, with 15 bases between them. The CDR3 consists of 12 residues. In DNA form, the CDR3 reads TGTGCCACCGCTAGCCCTGGGGGCGAAGCTTTCTTT. Amino acids: CATASPGGEAFF.

This clonotype was counted only a few times. CDR3 bases: TGTGCCAGCAGTTACTCGAGCGGGGCTCCGCGAGAGCAGTACTTC. This encodes CASSYSSGAPREQYF. The chain links TRBV6-5 to TRBJ2-7, with 7 bases aligning to TRBD2. Germline assignment: CDR1 MNHEY and CDR2 SVGAGI. The CDR3 loop spans 15 amino acids. With V trimmed by 0 bases and J by 7 bases, 9 bases remained unmatched.

This clonotype was observed a handful of times. This chain uses TRBV18 with TRBJ2-2; D gene unclear. V dropped 8 bases and J dropped 1 base, with 8 bases sitting between them. CDR1 is KGHSH, CDR2 LQKENI, per germline. The CDR3 spans 13 residues. Here the CDR3 reads CASAGRNTGELFF. DNA of the CDR3: TGTGCCAGCGCCGGACGGAACACCGGGGAGCTGTTTTTT.

The chain combines TRBV7-9 with TRBJ2-7; D is uncertain. The germline V gene encodes CDR1 SEHNR and CDR2 FQNEAQ (reference sequence). The CDR3 extends over 13 amino acids. Trimming removed 1 base from V and 5 bases from J, with 9 bases in between. The CDR3 loop reads CASSLGLLNEQYF. CDR3 in DNA: TGTGCCAGCAGCTTAGGTCTCCTGAACGAGCAGTACTTC.

This clonotype was recorded a few times. V usage is TRBV29-1 and J usage is TRBJ2-4; 7 bases align to TRBD1. The CDR3 is made up of 14 amino acids. Germline CDR1 and CDR2: SQVTM and ANQGSEA. The trim removed 7 bases at V and 0 bases at J, leaving 6 bases unmatched. The CDR3 here is CSADRDLAKNIQYF. DNA of the CDR3: TGCAGCGCCGACAGGGACCTAGCCAAAAACATTCAGTACTTC.

This clonotype was seen more than once but under ten times. The V gene is TRBV4-3, the J gene TRBJ2-3; D is unresolved. Trimming left V 0 bases short and J 2 bases short, with 6 bases between. CDR1 LGHNA and CDR2 YSLEER come from the germline V gene. The CDR3 covers 14 residues. Here the CDR3 DNA reads TGCGCCAGCAGCCAAGAGCGAATCACAGATACGCAGTATTTT. It translates to CASSQERITDTQYF.

The chain recombines TRBV2 with TRBJ2-4, with D possibly being TRBD2 (5 bases). Germline values: CDR1 SNHLY, CDR2 FYNNEI. V was pared by 3 bases and J by 6 bases, with 6 bases between. The CDR3 runs to 12 residues. CDR3 nucleotides: TGTGCCAGCAGTGATGCGGGAAACATTCAGTACTTC. Its translation is CASSDAGNIQYF.

This sequence joins TRBV5-1 and TRBJ1-5; D is unclear. The CDR3 has 13 residues. V shed 0 bases and J shed 7 bases, with 8 bases lying between them. CDR1 and CDR2 from the germline V gene are SGHRS and YFSETQ. CDR3 residues: CASSLDQFQPQHF. The CDR3 nucleotides are TGCGCCAGCAGCTTGGATCAGTTCCAGCCCCAGCATTTT.

Ten or more counts support this clonotype. The rearrangement uses TRBV6-4 and TRBJ2-2; the match to TRBD2 covers 7 bases. Germline CDR1 MRHNA, CDR2 SNTAGT. V lost 5 bases to trimming and J lost 3 bases; unmatched junction nucleotides: 0. The CDR3 has 13 amino acids. The CDR3: CASSSGDTGELFF. The CDR3 region has the DNA TGTGCCAGCAGTAGCGGGGACACCGGGGAGCTGTTTTTT.

The V call is TRBV5-1, the J call TRBJ2-3; D gene uncertain. This CDR3 is built from 15 residues. Germline CDR1 reads SGHRS; CDR2 reads YFSETQ. Trimming removed 4 bases from V and 0 bases from J, with 12 bases in between. In DNA, the CDR3 is TGCGCCAGCAGCGATGGCACCTCTAGCACAGATACGCAGTATTTT. This translates into CASSDGTSSTDTQYF.

This clonotype was observed a handful of times. The genes are TRBV4-1 and TRBJ1-3, with unresolved D. Germline V gene data show CDR1 as MGHRA and CDR2 as YSYEKL. This CDR3 comprises 18 residues. Trimming removed 2 bases from V and 3 bases from J, with 20 bases in between. This chain's CDR3 is CASSQPGVRLPLGNTIYF. For the CDR3, the DNA is TGCGCCAGCAGCCAACCGGGAGTACGGCTCCCCCTTGGAAACACCATATATTTT.

This clonotype was observed a handful of times. The chain recombines TRBV29-1 with TRBJ2-5; perhaps D is TRBD1 or TRBD2 (5 bases each). The CDR3 extends over 13 amino acids. Trimming pared 4 bases from V and 1 base from J, leaving 10 bases between. The germline CDR1 and CDR2 sequences are SQVTM and ANQGSEA. This CDR3 is CSVAGTVQETQYF. CDR3 DNA: TGCAGCGTTGCGGGGACGGTCCAAGAGACCCAGTACTTC.

The V call is TRBV7-8, the J call TRBJ2-2; D unclear. Germline V gives CDR1 SGHVS, CDR2 FQNEAQ. The ends were cut back, 5 bases at V and 11 bases at J, with 12 bases in the middle. The length of the CDR3 is 12 residues. The CDR3 sequence: CASSPGAVELFF. The DNA of the CDR3 is TGTGCCAGCAGCCCGGGTGCGGTAGAGCTGTTTTTT. Filled out from reference TRBV7-8 and TRBJ2-2, the complete variable domain reads GAGVSQSPRYKVAKRGQDVALRCDPISGHVSLFWYQQALGQGPEFLTYFQNEAQLDKSGLPSDRFFAERPEGSVSTLKIQRTQQEDSAVYLCASSPGAVELFFGEGSRLTVL.

This clonotype was detected ten times or more. The gene calls are TRBV20-1 and TRBJ2-6; no firm D call. Trimming cost V 5 bases and J 2 bases, with 10 bases left between them. The CDR3 sequence is 14 residues long. CDR1 DFQATT and CDR2 SNEGSKA come from the germline V gene (reference sequence). CDR3 sequence reads: CSARKLAGANVLTF. In nucleotides, the CDR3 is TGCAGTGCTCGGAAACTGGCTGGGGCCAACGTCCTGACTTTC.

This clonotype was observed a few times. The chain is built from TRBV20-1 and TRBJ2-7; possibly TRBD1 or TRBD2 for D (5 bases each). The germline V gene encodes CDR1 DFQATT and CDR2 SNEGSKA (reference sequence). The CDR3 runs to 15 residues. Trimming left V 6 bases short and J 4 bases short, with 22 bases between. In DNA, the CDR3 is TGCAGTGCGGAGCCTCCCGCCCGGGACGGTTACGAGCAGTACTTC. Protein product: CSAEPPARDGYEQYF.

The V gene is TRBV12-3 or TRBV12-4, the J gene TRBJ1-1, with D hard to call. Trimming left V 5 bases short and J 6 bases short, with 7 bases between. The length of the CDR3 is 11 residues. The CDR3: CASSTGPEAFF. Here the CDR3 DNA reads TGTGCCAGCAGTACTGGTCCTGAAGCTTTCTTT.

J is TRBJ2-1 and V is TRBV4-3; D gene ambiguous. The CDR3 extends over 15 amino acids. The germline V gene encodes CDR1 LGHNA and CDR2 YSLEER. V lost 4 bases and J lost 7, with 17 bases in between. The CDR3 reads CASSPPRHRFNEQFF. DNA for the CDR3: TGCGCCAGCAGCCCTCCGAGGCACAGATTTAATGAGCAGTTCTTC.

This clonotype was recorded at least ten times. The CDR3 protein is CASSLRDIYNEQFF. The CDR3 coding sequence is TGTGCCAGCAGCCTCCGGGACATCTACAATGAGCAGTTCTTC. The rearrangement joins TRBV11-2 to TRBJ2-1; TRBD1 might be the D (6 bases). The germline CDR1 and CDR2 sequences are SGHAT and FQNNGV. This CDR3 contains 14 residues. V was cut by 5 bases and J by 3 bases, with 11 bases left in between.

This clonotype was counted at least ten times. The chain employs TRBV7-3 and TRBJ1-1; 10 bases fit TRBD1. J was trimmed by 6 bases and V by 5 bases; bases with no gene match: 3. From germline, CDR1 is SGHTA and CDR2 FQGTGA. CDR3 length: 13 residues. The CDR3 bases are TGTGCCAGCAGCCCAGGACAGGGGGCTGAAGCTTTCTTT. Protein: CASSPGQGAEAFF.

Only a few counts were recorded for this clonotype. The chain has TRBV7-3 and TRBJ2-1; D is perhaps TRBD2 (6 bases). Germline loops: CDR1 SGHTA, CDR2 FQGTGA. This CDR3 has 15 residues. Trimming removed 7 bases at V and 0 bases at J, with 13 bases between. The CDR3: CASTRDSSSYNEQFF. CDR3 DNA: TGTGCCAGCACCCGGGACTCGAGCTCCTACAATGAGCAGTTCTTC.

V gene TRBV28 combines with J gene TRBJ2-7; D possibly corresponds to TRBD2 (5 bases). The CDR3 spans 13 residues. Germline loops: CDR1 MDHEN, CDR2 SYDVKM. The ends were cut back, 6 bases at V and 6 bases at J, with 15 bases in the middle. The CDR3 reads CASSTGVVCEQYV. Written as DNA, the CDR3 is TGTGCCAGCAGCACCGGGGTCGTCTGCGAGCAGTACGTC.